Following are 24 T cell receptor beta chains from one sample sequenced in a study of blood T cell repertoires in COVID-19. Repertoires were generated with immunoSEQ multiplex PCR, while TCRdb's copy carries only in-frame clones and drops some. This sample has about 250,000 clones, with roughly 84% found just once. Sequencing was performed on peripheral blood. These receptors all stem from a woman in her thirties or forties who had recovered from COVID-19.

The J gene is TRBJ2-3, the V gene TRBV4-1; TRBD1 agrees at 8 bases. V was clipped by 3 bases and J by 2 bases; unmatched bases: 7. The CDR3 totals 16 residues. Germline CDR1 reads MGHRA; CDR2 reads YSYEKL. The CDR3 coding sequence is TGCGCCAGCAGCCACTACCGGGACAGGCTCACAGATACGCAGTATTTT. It is translated as CASSHYRDRLTDTQYF.

V is TRBV19 and J is TRBJ1-3; 7 bases line up with TRBD1. The germline V gene has CDR1 LNHDA and CDR2 SQIVND (reference sequence). CDR3 size: 14 residues. J gave up 4 bases and V 6 bases, and 6 bases lay outside the gene matches. The CDR3, as DNA: TGTGCCAGTAGCCCCCGGACAGGCGGAAACACCATATATTTT. Its protein is CASSPRTGGNTIYF.

This clone was detected only once. The rearrangement links TRBV11-1 to TRBJ2-3; 13 nucleotides agree with TRBD2. Germline CDR1 reads SGHAT; CDR2 reads FQDESV (reference sequence). The junction had 11 bases not matched to a gene; V was cut back by 5 bases and J by 9 bases. There are 16 residues in the CDR3. CDR3 nucleotide sequence: TGTGCCAGCAGCCCGGGGACTAGCGGGATAATTGACACGCAGTATTTT. It yields the protein CASSPGTSGIIDTQYF.

This sequence joins TRBV7-9 and TRBJ2-1; TRBD2 matches 7 bases. The V and J ends lost 5 bases and 2 bases, in that order; junction bases with no gene match: 15. The CDR3 consists of 18 residues. Germline CDR1 is SEHNR and CDR2 is FQNEAQ (reference sequence). Here the CDR3 DNA reads TGTGCCAGCAGCCTCATTGGTTTTCGGGGGGACCCCTACAATGAGCAGTTCTTC. Its protein is CASSLIGFRGDPYNEQFF.

V and J are TRBV4-3 and TRBJ2-3; 8 positions match TRBD2. The V gene end was trimmed by 1 base and the J gene end by 4 bases; junction bases not matched to a gene: 4. Germline V gene lookup returns CDR1 LGHNA and CDR2 YSLEER. This CDR3 is 15 amino acids long. This CDR3 is CASSQALLAADTQYF. In DNA form, the CDR3 reads TGCGCCAGCAGCCAAGCCCTACTAGCGGCAGATACGCAGTATTTT.

This chain uses TRBV6-5 with TRBJ2-3, with D possibly being TRBD2 (6 bases). CDR1 is MNHEY and CDR2 is SVGAGI in the germline V gene. Trimming removed 6 bases at V and 0 bases at J, with 13 bases between. The CDR3 is 15 amino acids. CDR3 region: CASRPRGLSTDTQYF. DNA for the CDR3: TGTGCCAGCAGACCACGGGGACTCAGCACAGATACGCAGTATTTT.

The chain is built from TRBV27 and TRBJ1-2; TRBD1 matches at 10 bases. Germline CDR1 is MNHEY and CDR2 is SMNVEV (reference sequence). V trimming: 7 bases; J trimming: 7 bases; junction bases outside the gene matches: 6. The CDR3 totals 13 residues. The chain's CDR3 is CASTSGTGAGYTF. As DNA, the CDR3 is TGTGCCAGCACCTCCGGGACAGGGGCTGGCTACACCTTC.

This clone has more than one count but fewer than ten. The rearrangement uses TRBV5-1 and TRBJ1-1; the D gene is possibly TRBD1 (5 bases). V was shortened by 4 bases and J by 2 bases, with 15 bases between the two germline ends. Germline-derived CDR1 and CDR2 are SGHRS and YFSETQ. This CDR3 has 15 residues. The CDR3 DNA sequence: TGCGCCAGCAGCCACCCCCAAGGGGTTAACACTGAAGCTTTCTTT. Encoded protein: CASSHPQGVNTEAFF.

The chain has TRBV6-2 or TRBV6-3 and TRBJ2-7, with 11 bases that match TRBD2. The CDR3 loop spans 15 amino acids. Germline V gene sequence: CDR1 MNHEY, CDR2 SVGEGT. J lost 2 bases, V lost 4 bases, and 4 bases had no gene match. This chain's CDR3 is CASSSGLAAAYEQYF. CDR3 bases: TGTGCCAGCAGTTCGGGACTAGCGGCAGCCTACGAGCAGTACTTC.

CDR3 DNA: TGTGCCAGCAGGTTGACAGGGGACTCCTACAATGAGCAGTTCTTC. The encoded protein is CASRLTGDSYNEQFF. This rearrangement joins TRBV7-2 to TRBJ2-1; 8 nucleotides agree with TRBD1. The CDR3 spans 15 residues. Trimming took 6 bases from V and 0 from J; bases not matched to a gene: 4. The germline V gene has CDR1 SGHTA and CDR2 FQGNSA.

This chain connects TRBV10-3 to TRBJ1-6, with D uncertain. Trimming took off 0 bases at V and 16 bases at J, with 13 bases between the two ends. Germline assignment: CDR1 ENHRY and CDR2 SYGVKD. This CDR3 comprises 13 residues. The CDR3 DNA reads as TGTGCCATCAGTGAGTCAGGAGGAAATGGTCTCCACTTT. This gives the protein CAISESGGNGLHF.

The chain combines TRBV6-6 with TRBJ2-7; the match to TRBD2 covers 9 bases. The CDR3 has 15 residues. V trimming: 5 bases; J trimming: 1 base; junction bases outside the gene matches: 6. Germline V gene data show CDR1 as MNHNY and CDR2 as SVGAGI (reference sequence). For the CDR3, the DNA is TGTGCCAGCAGTCGGAGCGGGGGGTCTTCCTACGAGCAGTACTTC. Amino acids: CASSRSGGSSYEQYF.

The chain has TRBV20-1 and TRBJ2-1; 8 bases fit TRBD1. Germline CDR1 reads DFQATT; CDR2 reads SNEGSKA (reference sequence). Trimming cost V 3 bases and J 2 bases; bases outside gene matches: 6. This CDR3 spans 15 amino acids. CDR3 amino acids: CSASADREPYNEQFF. The CDR3 nucleotides are TGCAGTGCTAGTGCGGACAGGGAACCCTACAATGAGCAGTTCTTC.

The rearrangement links TRBV1 to TRBJ2-2; the table's D call of TRBD1 was not tested on the DNA. TRBV1 constitutes a pseudogene. The length of the CDR3 is 15 residues. CDR3 sequence reads: CTSSLGHTNTGELFF. The CDR3 coding sequence is TGCACCAGCAGCCTCGGACATACGAACACCGGGGAGCTGTTTTTT.

This chain joins TRBV14 and TRBJ2-7; 16 bases agree with TRBD2. V trimming: 5 bases; J trimming: 2 bases; junction bases outside the gene matches: 12. Germline CDR1 SGHDN, CDR2 FVKESK. This CDR3 contains 19 residues. This CDR3 reads CASSKHPGLAGGRTYEQYF. The CDR3 DNA follows: TGTGCCAGCAGCAAACATCCGGGACTAGCGGGGGGGAGGACCTACGAGCAGTACTTC.

This clone has a single count. The chain uses TRBV25-1 and TRBJ2-1; 9 positions agree with TRBD2. The CDR3 has 15 amino acids. V trimming: 5 bases; J trimming: 2 bases; junction bases outside the gene matches: 4. CDR1 is MGHDK and CDR2 is SYGVNS in the germline V gene. The CDR3 bases are TGTGCCAGCAGTACAGCGGGAGGACCCTACAATGAGCAGTTCTTC. This gives the protein CASSTAGGPYNEQFF.

In DNA, the CDR3 is TGCAGTGCTAGTTCACAGGACAATGAGCAGTTCTTC. Its translation is CSASSQDNEQFF. The rearrangement joins TRBV20-1 to TRBJ2-1, with a possible D match to TRBD1 (5 bases). Germline loops: CDR1 DFQATT, CDR2 SNEGSKA (reference sequence). The CDR3 has 12 residues. The V gene lost 3 bases and the J gene lost 5 bases, with 8 bases spanning the gap.

The J gene is TRBJ1-4, the V gene TRBV19; D call uncertain. Between the trimmed V and J ends, which lost 5 bases and 8 bases, there was a span of 6 bases. CDR3 length: 11 amino acids. CDR1 and CDR2 (germline): LNHDA, SQIVND (reference sequence). CDR3 DNA sequence: TGTGCCAGTAGTTTACAGGAAAAACTGTTTTTT. It codes for CASSLQEKLFF.

This rearrangement joins TRBV18 to TRBJ2-7, with 7 positions matching TRBD1. Germline V gene sequence: CDR1 KGHSH, CDR2 LQKENI. The CDR3 runs to 13 residues. After removal of 4 bases from V and 3 bases from J, the junction contained 3 bases not matched to a gene. The CDR3 loop reads CASSRDRDYEQYF. In DNA form, the CDR3 reads TGTGCCAGCTCACGGGACAGAGACTACGAGCAGTACTTC.

V is TRBV19 and J is TRBJ2-2; TRBD2 agrees at 9 bases. Germline-derived CDR1 and CDR2 are LNHDA and SQIVND (reference sequence). This CDR3 comprises 16 residues. Trimming cost V 6 bases and J 2 bases; bases outside gene matches: 7. CDR3 in DNA: TGTGCCAGTAGCCAAGGGACTAGCTTTAACACCGGGGAGCTGTTTTTT. Translated, it gives CASSQGTSFNTGELFF.

The V call is TRBV18, the J call TRBJ1-2; 8 nucleotides line up with TRBD1. The V gene end was trimmed by 3 bases and the J gene end by 9 bases; junction bases not matched to a gene: 15. CDR3 length: 16 amino acids. Germline CDR1 and CDR2: KGHSH and LQKENI. CDR3 loop: CASSPGTGDSSVRYTF. Written as DNA, the CDR3 is TGTGCCAGCTCACCCGGGACAGGAGATTCTTCCGTACGCTACACCTTC.

This clone appeared a few times. V usage is TRBV4-1 and J usage is TRBJ1-2, with D unclear. The CDR3 has 15 amino acids. In germline, CDR1 is MGHRA, CDR2 YSYEKL. The ends were cut back, 0 bases at V and 2 bases at J, with 10 bases in the middle. CDR3 nucleotide sequence: TGCGCCAGCAGCCAAGATGCGTTACCCAACTATGGCTACACCTTC. This translates into CASSQDALPNYGYTF.

This sequence joins TRBV5-6 and TRBJ2-5; D gene ambiguous. This CDR3 contains 11 residues. The V gene's germline CDR1 is SGHDT and CDR2 YYEEEE. V gave up 1 base and J gave up 5 bases, with 3 bases separating them. DNA for the CDR3: TGTGCCAGCAGCTTGAGCGAGACCCAGTACTTC. Translating gives CASSLSETQYF.

This chain uses TRBV24-1 with TRBJ2-1, with 8 bases that match TRBD1. Germline CDR1 KGHDR, CDR2 SFDVKD. V lost 6 bases, J lost 4 bases, and 4 bases stayed unmatched. The CDR3 runs to 14 residues. CDR3 residues: CATSPGDRYNEQFF. The CDR3 region has the DNA TGTGCCACCAGTCCAGGGGACAGGTACAATGAGCAGTTCTTC.